Listed here is a single TCR beta chain. Its cognate antigen is unknown. The V and J ends lost 4 bases and 7 bases, in that order; junction bases with no gene match: 7. Germline V gene lookup returns CDR1 SNHLY and CDR2 FYNNEI. The CDR3 contains 15 residues. These data originate in a study of T cell responses to AZD1222 COVID-19 vaccine. Broader study findings: Spike regions recognized by vaccine-associated CD4 TCRs spanned the protein, led by 160-218 and 743-854. White British people made up most donors, females outnumbered males, and clonal diversity was possibly underestimated.

Libraries were prepared by immunoSEQ multiplex PCR; TCRdb keeps only in-frame clonotypes and omits some of them. The sample holds 180,000 or so clones, just over 90% seen once. Sequencing was performed on peripheral blood, taken 28 days after the second AZD1222 dose. The chain recombines TRBV2 with TRBJ2-7; TRBD2 matches 13 bases. The sequence was collected from an adult who received the AZD1222 COVID-19 vaccine. CDR3 DNA sequence: TGTGCCAGCAGTGGGACTAGCGGGAGCCTGGGGGAGCAGTACTTC. Translated, it gives CASSGTSGSLGEQYF. The full variable domain, its missing parts supplied by reference TRBV2 and TRBJ2-7, is EPEVTQTPSHQVTQMGQEVILRCVPISNHLYFYWYRQILGQKVEFLVSFYNNEISEKSEIFDDQFSVERPDGSNFTLKIRSTKLEDSAMYFCASSGTSGSLGEQYFGPGTRLTVT.